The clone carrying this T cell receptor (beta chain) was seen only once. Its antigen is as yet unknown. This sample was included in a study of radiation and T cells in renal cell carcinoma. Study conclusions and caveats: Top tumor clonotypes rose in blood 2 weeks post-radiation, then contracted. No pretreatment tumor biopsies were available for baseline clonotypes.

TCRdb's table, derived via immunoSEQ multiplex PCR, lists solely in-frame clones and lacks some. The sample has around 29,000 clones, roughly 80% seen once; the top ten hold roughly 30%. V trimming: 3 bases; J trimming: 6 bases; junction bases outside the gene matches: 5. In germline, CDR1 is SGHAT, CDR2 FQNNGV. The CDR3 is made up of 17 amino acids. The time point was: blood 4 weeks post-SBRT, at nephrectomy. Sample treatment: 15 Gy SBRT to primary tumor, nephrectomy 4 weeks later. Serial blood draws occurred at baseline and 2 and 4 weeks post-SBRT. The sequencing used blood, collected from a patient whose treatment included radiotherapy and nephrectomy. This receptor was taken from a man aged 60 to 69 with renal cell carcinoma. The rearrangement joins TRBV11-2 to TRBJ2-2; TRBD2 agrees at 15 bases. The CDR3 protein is CASSLARTSGRAGELFF. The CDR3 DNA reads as TGTGCCAGCAGCTTGGCCCGGACTAGCGGGAGGGCCGGGGAGCTGTTTTTT.